The clone carrying this TCR beta chain was observed many times. The antigen is unknown. Assembly of TCR beta libraries relied on iRepertoire HTBI primers together with Arm-PCR of CDR3 regions. From the multiplex PCR reads, TCRdb called clonotypes with MiXCR, one entry per CDR3 protein. The data contain roughly 220,000 distinct CDR3 sequences, approximately 20% of them singletons. The data stem from a study of regulatory T cells in long-lasting Graves disease. Whole-study findings and limits: Peripheral blood was the sole material, not thyroid tissue. A reduction in accuracy may have resulted from the small sample size. Persistent disease showed a preference for TRBV28, TRBJ1-2 and TRBJ2-5.

The junction had 8 bases not matched to a gene; V was cut back by 6 bases and J by 4 bases. Germline values: CDR1 DFQATT, CDR2 SNEGSKA (reference sequence). The CDR3 has 15 amino acids. As to time point: newly diagnosed GD, antithyroid drugs for less than 3 months. There was RNA extracted from PBMCs, and the TCR library was made from it. The chain recombines TRBV20-1 with TRBJ2-3, with 12 positions matching TRBD1. Sequenced here: peripheral blood mononuclear cells (PBMCs), sampled at new diagnosis, from a patient treated with antithyroid drugs. The source of this sequence is a female donor with Graves disease. CDR3 DNA: TGCAGTGCCCCTGGGACAGGGGGCCTGGCAGATACGCAGTATTTT. This sequence encodes CSAPGTGGLADTQYF.